This T cell receptor (beta chain) comes out of a study of cytomegalovirus exposure and HLA in healthy donors. In the PCR, 60 Vbeta and 13 Jbeta primers were used. This table comes from immunoSEQ multiplex PCR, and its TCRdb copy is limited to in-frame clones, with some not included. The sample contains under 200,000 clones, nearly 80% of which appear only once. This clone was seen a few times. The ends lost 3 bases at V and 5 bases at J; junction bases unmatched: 11. Germline V gene data show CDR1 as GTSNPN and CDR2 as SVGIG (reference sequence). The CDR3 runs to 15 residues. The TCR was taken from a man younger than 35 in good health and CMV-seropositive. The chain has TRBV30 and TRBJ2-7, with 9 bases fitting TRBD1. Sequenced sample: PBMCs. The CDR3 here is CAWSMRIGTGNEQYF. The CDR3 DNA reads TGTGCCTGGAGCATGAGGATCGGGACAGGGAACGAGCAGTACTTC.